The 12 T cell receptor beta chains presented below share a single source sample, sequenced in a study of cytomegalovirus exposure and HLA in healthy donors. It was with 60 Vbeta and 13 Jbeta primers that the PCR ran. Sequenced by immunoSEQ multiplex PCR; TCRdb stores in-frame clones only, minus some. The profile shows 65,000 to 90,000 clones, 79% of them singletons. The sequencing input was PBMCs. Every receptor here comes from a man aged 30-40 years in good health and CMV-seronegative.

The gene calls are TRBV7-9 and TRBJ2-3; the match to TRBD2 covers 10 bases. CDR1 SEHNR and CDR2 FQNEAQ come from the germline V gene (reference sequence). This CDR3 spans 16 amino acids. With V trimmed by 5 bases and J by 1 base, 6 bases remained unmatched. This CDR3 reads CASSGGLADRTDTQYF. CDR3 in DNA: TGTGCCAGCAGCGGAGGACTAGCGGATCGCACAGATACGCAGTATTTT.

This chain uses TRBV6-5 with TRBJ2-5; a possible D gene is TRBD2 (6 bases). The CDR3 loop spans 13 amino acids. Trimming cost V 2 bases and J 5 bases, with 9 bases left between them. Germline V CDR1 and CDR2: MNHEY, SVGAGI. The CDR3 sequence: CASSYMGRETQYF. For the CDR3, the DNA is TGTGCCAGCAGTTACATGGGGAGGGAGACCCAGTACTTC.

The J gene is TRBJ2-5, the V gene TRBV28, with 9 nucleotides matching TRBD1. The trim removed 5 bases at V and 5 bases at J, leaving 3 bases unmatched. The CDR3 extends over 13 amino acids. Germline V CDR1 and CDR2: MDHEN, SYDVKM. The CDR3, as DNA: TGTGCCAGCAGTGACAGGGGGGAGGAGACCCAGTACTTC. Translation gives CASSDRGEETQYF. Filled out from reference TRBV28 and TRBJ2-5, the complete variable domain reads DVKVTQSSRYLVKRTGEKVFLECVQDMDHENMFWYRQDPGLGLRLIYFSYDVKMKEKGDIPEGYSVSREKKERFSLILESASTNQTSMYLCASSDRGEETQYFGPGTRLLVL.

The chain joins TRBV4-2 to TRBJ2-2, with 7 bases that match TRBD2. Unmatched junction bases numbered 10, after V lost 0 bases and J lost 6 bases. In germline, CDR1 is LGHNA, CDR2 YNFKEQ. This CDR3 region has 17 residues. In DNA, the CDR3 is TGTGCCAGCAGCCAAGAGGGGGGGTGGGGGAGGGCCGGGGAGCTGTTTTTT. Translated: CASSQEGGWGRAGELFF.

This clone was seen only a few times. The gene calls are TRBV6-5 and TRBJ1-4; no reliable D call. CDR3 size: 14 residues. Germline lookup yields CDR1 MNHEY and CDR2 SVGAGI. V dropped 6 bases and J dropped 7 bases, with 15 bases sitting between them. The CDR3 loop is CASSRTQNTEKLFF. DNA of the CDR3: TGTGCCAGCAGCCGAACACAGAATACTGAAAAACTGTTTTTT.

The V and J genes are TRBV10-1 and TRBJ1-5; unclear D gene. V was shortened by 4 bases and J by 3 bases, with 7 bases between the two germline ends. This CDR3 has 13 amino acids. The germline gives CDR1 WNHNN, CDR2 SYGVQD (reference sequence). This chain's CDR3 is CASSANINQPQHF. The CDR3 region has the DNA TGCGCCAGCAGTGCAAACATCAATCAGCCCCAGCATTTT.

This clone has a single count. The V call is TRBV4-3, the J call TRBJ2-5; 8 nucleotides match TRBD2. Trimming removed 3 bases from V and 4 bases from J; junction bases left unmatched: 4. This CDR3 comprises 14 residues. Germline V gene sequence: CDR1 LGHNA, CDR2 YSLEER. The CDR3 is CASSQATSAETQYF. The CDR3 DNA follows: TGCGCCAGCAGCCAGGCGACTAGCGCAGAGACCCAGTACTTC.

The chain combines TRBV7-2 with TRBJ1-1; D ambiguous. The CDR3 runs to 12 residues. Per the germline V gene, CDR1 is SGHTA and CDR2 is FQGNSA. V lost 2 bases and J lost 7, with 8 bases in between. Here the CDR3 reads CASSLSRIEAFF. CDR3 in DNA: TGTGCCAGCAGCTTATCCAGGATTGAAGCTTTCTTT.

This chain joins TRBV27 and TRBJ2-1, with a tentative D call TRBD1 (6 bases). Germline CDR1 and CDR2: MNHEY and SMNVEV (reference sequence). Trimming removed 7 bases from V and 9 bases from J, with 16 bases in between. The CDR3 totals 13 residues. CDR3 amino acids: CASTSQGIGEQFF. CDR3 coding DNA: TGTGCCAGCACCAGCCAGGGGATAGGTGAGCAGTTCTTC.

This clone was counted a few times. The chain uses TRBV4-3 and TRBJ2-7; D perhaps matches TRBD2 (6 bases). From germline, CDR1 is LGHNA and CDR2 YSLEER. V was clipped by 0 bases and J by 6 bases, with 12 bases between them. The CDR3 runs 14 residues. The chain's CDR3 is CASSQDSGWGEQYF. For the CDR3, the DNA is TGCGCCAGCAGCCAAGATAGCGGTTGGGGCGAGCAGTACTTC.

V and J are TRBV7-2 and TRBJ1-1; unclear D gene. The V gene lost 5 bases and the J gene lost 6 bases, with 10 bases spanning the gap. Germline V gene data show CDR1 as SGHTA and CDR2 as FQGNSA. The CDR3 is made up of 12 amino acids. The CDR3 DNA reads as TGTGCCAGCAGCCCCTACCTAGCTGAAGCTTTCTTT. As protein: CASSPYLAEAFF.

V and J are TRBV6-5 and TRBJ1-5, with no clear D. Trimming left V 0 bases short and J 6 bases short, with 6 bases between. In germline, CDR1 is MNHEY, CDR2 SVGAGI. This CDR3 is built from 13 residues. The CDR3 sequence: CASSYSTGQPQHF. The DNA of the CDR3 is TGTGCCAGCAGTTACTCGACGGGTCAGCCCCAGCATTTT.